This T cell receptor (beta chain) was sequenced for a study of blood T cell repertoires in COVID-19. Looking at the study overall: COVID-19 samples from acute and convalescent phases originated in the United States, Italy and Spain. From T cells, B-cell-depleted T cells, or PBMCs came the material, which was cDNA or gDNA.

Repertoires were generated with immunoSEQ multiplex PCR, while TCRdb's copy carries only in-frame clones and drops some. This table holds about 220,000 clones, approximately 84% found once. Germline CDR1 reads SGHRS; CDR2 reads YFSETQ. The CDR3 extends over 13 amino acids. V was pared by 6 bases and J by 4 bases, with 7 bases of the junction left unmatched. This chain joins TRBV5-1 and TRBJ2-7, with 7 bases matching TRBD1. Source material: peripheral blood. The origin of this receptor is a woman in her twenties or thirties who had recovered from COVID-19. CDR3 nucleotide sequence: TGCGCCAGCACCCCGACAGGGACGTACGAGCAGTACTTC. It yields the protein CASTPTGTYEQYF.